These T cell receptor beta chains were read from a single sample in a study of T cell changes during pregnancy in multiple sclerosis. Assay: immunoSEQ multiplex PCR; the TCRdb copy retains only in-frame clones and omits some. The sample holds 40,000 or so clones, about 91% seen once. The sample was CD8+ T cells from peripheral blood mononuclear cells, taken after pregnancy. Every receptor here comes from a female donor with multiple sclerosis, enrolled in a pregnancy study. Both conserved end residues are part of each CDR3. The D gene is left open where the match is weak. Expanded clones get a size class; other rows say once, few or many, or leave the size out.

CDR3 DNA,CDR3 protein,J gene,D gene,V gene,clone size
TGTGCCAGCAGTTTAAGTGCGGGGCCGAACACCGGGGAGCTGTTTTTT,CASSLSAGPNTGELFF,TRBJ2-2,.,TRBV27,.
TGTGCCAGCAGCTTTCCAAGCGGGAGAGTAAAAGATACGCAGTATTTT,CASSFPSGRVKDTQYF,TRBJ2-3,TRBD2,TRBV7-9,.
TGTGCCAGCAGCTTACGACAGGGGGCATACGAGCAGTACTTC,CASSLRQGAYEQYF,TRBJ2-7,TRBD1,TRBV7-6,.
TGTGCCAGCAGTTTAAGGCTAGCGGGAGACGACGAGCAGTTCTTC,CASSLRLAGDDEQFF,TRBJ2-1,TRBD2,TRBV28,.
TGTGCCAGTAAAGCGGCAGGGGGACTGGACGAGCAGTACTTC,CASKAAGGLDEQYF,TRBJ2-7,.,TRBV19,.
TGTGCCAGCAGTGCGGACAGGGATAATCAGCCCCAGCATTTT,CASSADRDNQPQHF,TRBJ1-5,TRBD1,TRBV2,.
TGTGCCAGCAGTGACTCTGGGAGGAGCACAGATACGCAGTATTTT,CASSDSGRSTDTQYF,TRBJ2-3,.,TRBV6-4,.
TGCGCCAGCAGCTTGGTCTTAAATCCGGGACAGGGGGCCCGGGTCCTCGGCTACACCTTC,CASSLVLNPGQGARVLGYTF,TRBJ1-2,TRBD1,TRBV5-1,.
TGTGCCAGCAGCTTAACCCAGCGGGAGTCCCATGAGCAGTTCTTC,CASSLTQRESHEQFF,TRBJ2-1,TRBD2,TRBV7-3,.
TGTGCCAGCAGAGACTCCGGGGACGAGCAGTACTTC,CASRDSGDEQYF,TRBJ2-7,.,TRBV6-6,.
TGTGCCAGTAGTAAAAGGACTAGCTATAACTACGAGCAGTACTTC,CASSKRTSYNYEQYF,TRBJ2-7,TRBD2,TRBV19,.
TGTGCCAGCAGCCCTTTTACGGGGGTCGAGCAGTACTTC,CASSPFTGVEQYF,TRBJ2-7,.,TRBV11-3,few
TGTGCCAGTGGACCGGGACACCCCTATGTCGCAGATACGCAGTATTTT,CASGPGHPYVADTQYF,TRBJ2-3,.,TRBV19,.
TGTGCCAGCAGCGTAGGGATTGGGGGGAGATATGGCTACACCTTC,CASSVGIGGRYGYTF,TRBJ1-2,.,TRBV9,.
TGTGCCAGCAGCTTATATGACGGAACAGGAATCTCTGGAAACACCATATATTTT,CASSLYDGTGISGNTIYF,TRBJ1-3,.,TRBV14,.
TGCGCCAGCAGGGGTGTGGGACAGCCGTATTACTATGGCTACACCTTC,CASRGVGQPYYYGYTF,TRBJ1-2,TRBD1,TRBV5-1,.
TGTGCCAGCAGCACCCTAGCGGGAGTACAAGAGACCCAGTACTTC,CASSTLAGVQETQYF,TRBJ2-5,TRBD2,TRBV2,.
TGTGCCATCAGTCCCGGGACTAGCGAGATCTTCAACTACAATGAGCAGTTCTTC,CAISPGTSEIFNYNEQFF,TRBJ2-1,TRBD2,TRBV10-3,medium-sized
TGTGCCAGTAGTACCACCCCGACAGGGCCCGAGCAGTACTTC,CASSTTPTGPEQYF,TRBJ2-7,TRBD1,TRBV19,.
TGTGCCAGCAGCGTAGTGGCGGACAGGGCTAACGGGGAGCTGTTTTTT,CASSVVADRANGELFF,TRBJ2-2,TRBD1,TRBV9,.
TGTGCCAGCAGTGAATCTGCGGGAGAGACCCAGTACTTC,CASSESAGETQYF,TRBJ2-5,.,TRBV25-1,.
TGCGCCAGCAGCCCTTTTGGGGGGTCCCTCTATGGCTACACCTTC,CASSPFGGSLYGYTF,TRBJ1-2,.,TRBV4-1,.
TGCGCCAGCAGCCAAGTCGGGAGCTCTGGAAACACCATATATTTT,CASSQVGSSGNTIYF,TRBJ1-3,.,TRBV4-1,.
TGTGCCTGGAGTCTGAGTTACGAGCAGTACTTC,CAWSLSYEQYF,TRBJ2-7,.,TRBV30,.
TGTGCCAGCAGCGCACGGGACAGCCCAAACTATGGCTACACCTTC,CASSARDSPNYGYTF,TRBJ1-2,TRBD1,TRBV9,.
TGTGCCAGCAGTCATCGGGAGGGCTCGTACAATGAGCAGTTCTTC,CASSHREGSYNEQFF,TRBJ2-1,TRBD2,TRBV6-4,.
TGTGCCAGCAGCGTAGGAACAGGGACGAACACTGAAGCTTTCTTT,CASSVGTGTNTEAFF,TRBJ1-1,.,TRBV9,.
TGTGCCAGTAAGCAGGGGGCGCTTGGCTACACCTTC,CASKQGALGYTF,TRBJ1-2,TRBD1,TRBV19,.
TGTGCCAGCAGGTCGGGGGGGGCTGGGTACGAGCAGTACTTC,CASRSGGAGYEQYF,TRBJ2-7,TRBD2,TRBV27,.
TGTGCCAGCAGGGTACAGGGGGGGACTGAAGCTTTCTTT,CASRVQGGTEAFF,TRBJ1-1,TRBD1,TRBV2,.
TGTGCCAGTAGTATAGCAGGTCCCGGGGAGCTGTTTTTT,CASSIAGPGELFF,TRBJ2-2,.,TRBV19,.
TGTGCCACCAGCAGAGGACAGAGCAGAGAGCAGTACTTC,CATSRGQSREQYF,TRBJ2-7,.,TRBV15,.
TGTGCCAGCAGCTTATCAGGGTTATCTGGAAACACCATATATTTT,CASSLSGLSGNTIYF,TRBJ1-3,.,TRBV5-6,.
TGTGCCAGCAGCTACAGGGGGTTCACAGATACGCAGTATTTT,CASSYRGFTDTQYF,TRBJ2-3,TRBD1,TRBV6-6,.
TGTGCCAGTAGTACTAGCGCCAGCGAGCAGTACTTC,CASSTSASEQYF,TRBJ2-7,.,TRBV19,.
TGTGCCATCATGGGGCAGACCTATGGCTACACCTTC,CAIMGQTYGYTF,TRBJ1-2,.,TRBV10-3,.
TGCGCCAGCAGCCCCCGGATGGGACATACAGAAGCTTTCTTT,CASSPRMGHTEAFF,TRBJ1-1,.,TRBV4-1,.
TGTGCCAGCAGTTTCATAGTATTTCCACAGGGGGCTAACGCAGGCACTGAAGCTTTCTTT,CASSFIVFPQGANAGTEAFF,TRBJ1-1,TRBD1,TRBV27,once
TGTGCCAGCAGCCCCAGCAGGGCGAACACTGAAGCTTTCTTT,CASSPSRANTEAFF,TRBJ1-1,.,TRBV9,.
TGTGCCAGCAGCTTGGAGGGGACTAGCGGCTACAATGAGCAGTTCTTC,CASSLEGTSGYNEQFF,TRBJ2-1,TRBD2,TRBV5-5,.
TGTGCCAGCAGTGACTTAAGGACGGACTCGAACACTGAAGCTTTCTTT,CASSDLRTDSNTEAFF,TRBJ1-1,.,TRBV25-1,.
TGTGCCAGCAGCTTATCCTCAGGGCCGGCCTACGAGCAGTACTTC,CASSLSSGPAYEQYF,TRBJ2-7,.,TRBV7-3,.
TGTGCCATCAGTGAGACAGCCGGGACTCCTAAATCCTACGAGCAGTACTTC,CAISETAGTPKSYEQYF,TRBJ2-7,.,TRBV10-3,.
TGTGCCAGCAGCCGGAGGGGGACAGAGCACACCGGGGAGCTGTTTTTT,CASSRRGTEHTGELFF,TRBJ2-2,.,TRBV5-4,.
TGTGCCAGCAGCTTGGGGACTAGCGACGACAATGAGCAGTTCTTC,CASSLGTSDDNEQFF,TRBJ2-1,TRBD2,TRBV7-9,.
TGTGCCAGCGCTAGCGGGACGTCCTACGAGCAGTACTTC,CASASGTSYEQYF,TRBJ2-7,TRBD2,TRBV28,.
TGTGCCAGCAGCTGGACAGTCACAGAGACCCAGTACTTC,CASSWTVTETQYF,TRBJ2-5,.,TRBV5-4,.
TGCGCCAGCAGTTCAAGGGGTGAATATGGCTACACCTTC,CASSSRGEYGYTF,TRBJ1-2,.,TRBV10-1,.
TGTGCCAGCAGCTTAGCGTTGTATCCGTTCCCCTATAATTCACCCCTCCACTTT,CASSLALYPFPYNSPLHF,TRBJ1-6,.,TRBV7-8,.
TGTGCCAGCAGCTCTGCGGGAGGCAATCAGCCCCAGCATTTT,CASSSAGGNQPQHF,TRBJ1-5,.,TRBV7-9,.